Listed below are T cell receptor beta chains from one sample, sequenced in a study of T cell repertoires in cytomegalovirus infection. Antigen specificity for these receptors is unknown. MiXCR, applied by TCRdb to the reads, yields one record per CDR3 protein. Seen here are 830,000 or so distinct CDR3 sequences, 30% to 35% observed once, and the top ten hold approximately 13%. The sequencing used cultured CD8+ T cells from PBMCs, collected from culture after CMV antigen stimulation. Receptors originate from a human donor in good health (CMV status not recorded). Some clones in this sample may be carry-over from other donors' samples. The CDR3 runs from the conserved cysteine through the conserved F or W. A D gene is named only where the DNA matches it firmly. Clone size appears in some rows only: once, few, many, or a class for an expanded clone.

J gene | V gene | clone size | D gene | CDR3 DNA | CDR3 protein
TRBJ1-2 | TRBV19 | few | . | TGTGCCACTTTAGGTTCCTATGGCTACACCTTC | CATLGSYGYTF
TRBJ2-7 | TRBV15 | once | . | TGTGCCACGGTCGACAGGACGGGACGGTTCGTCGAGCAGTACTTC | CATVDRTGRFVEQYF
TRBJ2-4 | TRBV7-9 | . | . | TGTGCCAGCAGCTTAGAAACAGACCCTACCAAAAACATTCAGTACTTC | CASSLETDPTKNIQYF
TRBJ2-1 | TRBV4-1 | . | . | TGCGCCAGCAGCCTTTCTGCCAGCCCCTACAATGAGCAGTTCTTC | CASSLSASPYNEQFF
TRBJ1-2 | TRBV9 | . | . | TGTGCCAGCAGCGTGTCGGGGAACGGCTACACCTTC | CASSVSGNGYTF
TRBJ2-7 | TRBV10-3 | . | . | TGTGCCATCAGTGAAGACTCCGGGACGAAAGCCTACGAGCAGTACTTC | CAISEDSGTKAYEQYF
TRBJ2-5 | TRBV28 | . | TRBD2 | TGTGCCAGCAGTGGTACTAGCGGGGGGCAAGAGACCCAGTACTTC | CASSGTSGGQETQYF
TRBJ1-1 | TRBV6-5 | . | . | TGTGCCAGCTCGCACAGACAGAATTCGAACACTGAAGCTTTCTTT | CASSHRQNSNTEAFF
TRBJ1-1 | TRBV7-9 | many | . | TGTGCCAGCAGCTACGGGTGGACTGAAGCTTTCTTT | CASSYGWTEAFF
TRBJ2-5 | TRBV7-9 | few | . | TGTGCCAGCAGCTTAAACAGGGCCCCGGCCCAGTACTTC | CASSLNRAPAQYF
TRBJ1-2 | TRBV7-2 | many | TRBD1 | TGTGCCAGCAGCCCAGGGGGCGGGAACTATGGCTACACCTTC | CASSPGGGNYGYTF
TRBJ2-7 | TRBV7-6 | few | . | TGTGCCAGCAGCTTAGTGTCAGGGGATAGAACGGGTAGTGGGTACGAGCAGTACTTC | CASSLVSGDRTGSGYEQYF
TRBJ2-7 | TRBV2 | few | . | TGTGCCAGTTTCGGTGGGCCGAGCTCCTACGAGCAGTACTTC | CASFGGPSSYEQYF
TRBJ2-1 | TRBV12-3/TRBV12-4 | few | . | TGTGCCAGCAGTTTGGACTTTTCCTACAATGAGCAGTTCTTC | CASSLDFSYNEQFF
TRBJ1-2 | TRBV7-9 | few | . | TGTGCCAGCAGCTTATTGGGAGGACAGATCTATTACGGCTACACCTTC | CASSLLGGQIYYGYTF
TRBJ1-3 | TRBV28 | . | . | TGTGCCAGCAGTTTTTATTCTTACACTTCGAGCTCTGGAAACACCATATATTTT | CASSFYSYTSSSGNTIYF
TRBJ1-1 | TRBV27 | few | . | TGTGCCAGCAGTGCAGACAGGATGAACACTGAAGCTTTCTTT | CASSADRMNTEAFF
TRBJ2-5 | TRBV27 | many | . | TGTGCCAGCAGCTTCCCAGGGGAGACCCAGTACTTC | CASSFPGETQYF
TRBJ1-1 | TRBV12-3/TRBV12-4 | . | . | TGTGCCAGCAGTCCACACAGGGAGGGAGCTTTCTTT | CASSPHREGAFF
TRBJ2-3 | TRBV25-1 | . | . | TGTGCCAGCAGTACACCGGGCCTAAGGTCTGATACGCAGTATTTT | CASSTPGLRSDTQYF
TRBJ1-1 | TRBV7-8 | . | . | TGTGCCAGCAGAAGGGGTCAGTGGACTGAAGCTTTCTTT | CASRRGQWTEAFF
TRBJ2-3 | TRBV2 | once | . | TGTGCCAGCAGTGGGATTGCGGGGGCCACAGATACGCAGTATTTT | CASSGIAGATDTQYF
TRBJ2-1 | TRBV3-1 | . | . | TGTGCCAGCAGCCAAGATCCGGGGACTGAGCAGTTCTTC | CASSQDPGTEQFF
TRBJ2-3 | TRBV11-3 | . | TRBD2 | TGTGCCAGCAGCTTACAAAAGCGGGGGGCGCGAGATACGCAGTATTTT | CASSLQKRGARDTQYF
TRBJ2-7 | TRBV27 | . | . | TGTGCCAGCTCTGGGGATTCCCTCTCCTACGAGCAGTACTTC | CASSGDSLSYEQYF
TRBJ2-5 | TRBV7-8 | many | TRBD2 | TGTGCCAGCAGCTTAGCGAGGGGCGGGGGGCAACCCCGTGAGACCCAGTACTTC | CASSLARGGGQPRETQYF
TRBJ1-2 | TRBV12-3/TRBV12-4 | few | . | TGTGCCAGCAGTTTAGTGGCCCATACTAACTATGGCTACACCTTC | CASSLVAHTNYGYTF
TRBJ1-1 | TRBV4-1 | . | . | TGCGCCAGCAGCCAAGAAGGGACGGGGAGGGGGAACACTGAAGCTTTCTTT | CASSQEGTGRGNTEAFF
TRBJ2-1 | TRBV7-9 | . | TRBD2 | TGTGCCAGCAGCTTAGTTTCACTAGCGGGGGGAAGGACAAACAATGAGCAGTTCTTC | CASSLVSLAGGRTNNEQFF
TRBJ2-3 | TRBV4-2 | once | TRBD2 | TGTGCCAGCAGCCAAGAATTGCCAGCGGGGGGTTTCACAGATACGCAGTATTTT | CASSQELPAGGFTDTQYF
TRBJ2-1 | TRBV7-9 | . | TRBD1 | TGTGCCAGCAGCTTCCGGGACAGGGACAACGATGAGCAGTTCTTC | CASSFRDRDNDEQFF
TRBJ1-3 | TRBV10-2 | few | TRBD1 | TGCGCCAGCAGTGAGTCTGGACAGGCCTCTGGAAACACCATATATTTT | CASSESGQASGNTIYF
TRBJ1-5 | TRBV7-2 | many | . | TGTGCCAGCAGCTTAAATCCGCAGGGGATAAGCAATCAGCCCCAGCATTTT | CASSLNPQGISNQPQHF
TRBJ2-5 | TRBV7-8 | many | . | TGTGCCAGCAAGCCAGCGGAAGAGACCCAGTACTTC | CASKPAEETQYF
TRBJ2-2 | TRBV12-3/TRBV12-4 | . | TRBD2 | TGTGCCAGCGGCGGGGGAAACGAGAACACCGGGGAGCTGTTTTTT | CASGGGNENTGELFF
TRBJ2-3 | TRBV5-6 | . | . | TGTGCCAGCAGCTGGGATGGACTCACCGACACAGATACGCAGTATTTT | CASSWDGLTDTDTQYF
TRBJ2-7 | TRBV3-1 | few | TRBD1 | TGTGCCAGCAGCCAAGTTCAGGGGGCGGGTGGCGAGCAGTACTTC | CASSQVQGAGGEQYF
TRBJ2-4 | TRBV2 | . | TRBD1 | TGTGCCAGCTTTCGGGACAGGGGTGGCAAAAACATTCAGTACTTC | CASFRDRGGKNIQYF
TRBJ2-1 | TRBV15 | few | TRBD2 | TGTGCCACCAGCAGAGGTCAGCGGGGGGGCGTAGATGAGCAGTTCTTC | CATSRGQRGGVDEQFF
TRBJ2-3 | TRBV7-9 | . | . | TGTGCCAGCAGCTTAGTCGGAATCCTGACTAGCACAGATACGCAGTATTTT | CASSLVGILTSTDTQYF
TRBJ2-4 | TRBV2 | . | . | TGTGCCAGCATGAGGGGGGTTCTAGCCAAAAACATTCAGTACTTC | CASMRGVLAKNIQYF
TRBJ2-1 | TRBV7-6 | . | . | TGTGCTAGCAGCTCACAGGGACATGAGCAGTTCTTC | CASSSQGHEQFF
TRBJ1-1 | TRBV19 | . | TRBD1 | TGTGCCAGTAGTATAGGCCACAGGGGACCTGAAGCTTTCTTT | CASSIGHRGPEAFF
TRBJ1-3 | TRBV20-1 | . | . | TGCAGTGCTAGGGGACCGGGACACCGTCCCGGAGGAAACACCATATATTTT | CSARGPGHRPGGNTIYF
TRBJ1-1 | TRBV6-5 | once | . | TGTGCCAGCAGACAGGGAAAGGTGAACACTGAAGCTTTCTTT | CASRQGKVNTEAFF
TRBJ1-4 | TRBV12-3/TRBV12-4 | few | . | TGTGCCAGCAGTCCACGACGGAGTAATGAAAAACTGTTTTTT | CASSPRRSNEKLFF
TRBJ1-1 | TRBV27 | . | . | TGTGCCAGCGCTAATCCTAAGAGAAACACTGAAGCTTTCTTT | CASANPKRNTEAFF
TRBJ1-5 | TRBV12-3/TRBV12-4 | . | TRBD1 | TGTGCCAGCAGTGACCATCTAGGACAGGGGATTGACCCGCCCCAGCATTTT | CASSDHLGQGIDPPQHF